This entry describes one T cell receptor (beta chain). Different DNA sequences within this sample yield the same CDR3. This entry is derived from a study of blood T cell repertoires in COVID-19. Method: immunoSEQ multiplex PCR; TCRdb's copy keeps in-frame clones and lacks some. This sample has some 380,000 clones, with approximately 86% found just once. Participants' own reports of clinical history determined their cohort assignment. The J segment lost 0 bases and the V segment lost 3 bases, leaving 3 bases of the junction unmatched. The germline V gene encodes CDR1 SGHRS and CDR2 YFSETQ. This CDR3 is built from 15 residues.

V usage is TRBV5-1 and J usage is TRBJ1-3; 7 nucleotides agree with TRBD1. This receptor was obtained from a woman aged 40 to 55 with acute COVID-19. Sequencing was performed on PBMCs or T cells enriched from blood (not recorded which). CDR3 sequence (DNA): TGCGCCAGCAGCTCCACAGGGGACTCTGGAAACACCATATATTTT. Translated: CASSSTGDSGNTIYF. Full variable domain (remainder filled in from reference TRBV5-1 and TRBJ1-3): KAGVTQTPRYLIKTRGQQVTLSCSPISGHRSVSWYQQTPGQGLQFLFEYFSETQRNKGNFPGRFSGRQFSNSRSEMNVSTLELGDSALYLCASSSTGDSGNTIYFGEGSWLTVV.